This T cell receptor (beta chain) came from a study of T cells expressing NK-cell markers. Study as a whole: TCR beta repertoires came from sorted CD3+CD56+NKG2C+, CD3+CD56+NKG2C- and CD3+CD56-NKG2C+ T cells. Seven donors tested HCMV-seropositive and one tested seronegative among the eight sequenced.

This CDR3 contains 17 residues. CDR1 and CDR2 (germline): MNHEY, SVGAGI. For TCR beta, cDNA was produced by 5'RACE template switching with UMIs. TCRdb derives one entry per CDR3 protein from the 5' RACE reads, leaving out DNA. The ten top clones account for about 3.6%, within a sample of 550,000 or so distinct CDR3 sequences. The rearrangement links TRBV6-5 to TRBJ1-3; TCRdb outputs TRBD1, but without DNA this stays unchecked. The receptor was isolated from a man aged 18-30 years in good health. Input material: blood T cells: a sorted CD56 or NKG2C T cell subset, CD4+ or CD8+ T cells, or bulk PBMC T cells (not recorded which). The CDR3 here is CASSSRQGADWGNTIYF.